Listed below are T cell receptor beta chains from one sample, sequenced in a study of blood T cells in healthy people across ages. TCRdb fed the 5' RACE reads into MiXCR, producing one record per CDR3 protein. This table holds 920,000 or so distinct CDR3 sequences, less than 50% found once. The sequencing input was blood. These receptor sequences come from a woman in her sixties or seventies in good health. CDR3s include the opening cysteine and the closing phenylalanine or tryptophan. The D gene is left open where the match is weak. Clone sizes are given selectively: once, few, many, or a class where the clone is expanded.

NA,TRBV5-1,NA,TRBJ2-5,CASSDAGVETRYF,TGCGCCAGCAGCGACGCCGGAGTAGAGACCCGGTACTTC
NA,TRBV7-8,NA,TRBJ2-1,CASSVRDKGPLGSEQFF,TGTGCCAGCAGCGTCCGGGACAAGGGGCCCCTGGGCTCGGAGCAGTTCTTC
NA,TRBV29-1,NA,TRBJ2-7,CSVEDARAYEQYF,TGCAGCGTTGAAGATGCCAGGGCCTACGAGCAGTACTTC
NA,TRBV30,NA,TRBJ1-1,CACPGSNTEAFF,TGTGCCTGCCCGGGATCCAACACTGAAGCTTTCTTT
few,TRBV28,NA,TRBJ1-6,CACGRGGRSYNSPLHF,TGTGCCTGCGGACGGGGGGGGCGGTCCTATAATTCACCCCTCCACTTT
NA,TRBV15,NA,TRBJ2-3,CATRNTQYF,TGTGCCACCAGAAATACGCAGTATTTT
NA,TRBV29-1,TRBD1,TRBJ2-7,CSVGDRVLHEQYF,TGCAGCGTTGGGGACAGGGTACTCCACGAGCAGTACTTC
NA,TRBV6-2/TRBV6-3,TRBD1,TRBJ2-6,CASSTGTAGANVLTF,TGTGCCAGCAGTACCGGGACAGCTGGGGCCAACGTCCTGACTTTC
NA,TRBV7-9,TRBD2,TRBJ2-1,CASRPSGPLAGVYNEQFF,TGTGCCAGCCGACCCTCAGGCCCCCTAGCGGGAGTGTACAATGAGCAGTTCTTC
few,TRBV5-6,NA,TRBJ2-5,CASSWTRQIHQETQYF,TGTGCCAGCAGCTGGACCCGACAGATCCACCAAGAGACCCAGTACTTC
NA,TRBV20-1,TRBD1,TRBJ1-5,CSARVGTASNQPQHF,TGCAGTGCTAGAGTCGGGACAGCTAGCAATCAGCCCCAGCATTTT
NA,TRBV3-1,NA,TRBJ1-1,CASSQLDTTEAFF,TGTGCCAGCAGCCAGCTTGATACTACTGAAGCTTTCTTT
few,TRBV12-3/TRBV12-4,NA,TRBJ2-5,CASSLSQGGGETQYF,TGTGCCAGCAGTTTGAGTCAGGGGGGAGGAGAGACCCAGTACTTC
few,TRBV7-9,TRBD2,TRBJ2-3,CASSSMTAGGSDTQYF,TGTGCCAGCAGCTCAATGACGGCGGGAGGCTCAGATACGCAGTATTTT
few,TRBV9,TRBD1,TRBJ2-7,CASHWTGFFSYEQYF,TGTGCCAGCCATTGGACAGGTTTTTTCTCCTACGAGCAGTACTTC
NA,TRBV20-1,TRBD1,TRBJ2-5,CSALTGTGDDGAQYF,TGCAGTGCCCTGACCGGGACAGGGGACGATGGGGCCCAGTACTTC
NA,TRBV9,TRBD2,TRBJ2-5,CASSGSIAGVGGETQYF,TGTGCCAGCAGCGGGTCAATAGCGGGAGTAGGCGGAGAGACCCAGTACTTC
once,TRBV5-1,TRBD1,TRBJ2-5,CASSFLPGQGVETQYF,TGCGCCAGCAGCTTCCTACCCGGACAGGGAGTAGAGACCCAGTACTTC
NA,TRBV5-6,NA,TRBJ2-7,CASSLAGIDYEQYF,TGTGCCAGCAGCTTGGCAGGGATAGACTACGAGCAGTACTTC